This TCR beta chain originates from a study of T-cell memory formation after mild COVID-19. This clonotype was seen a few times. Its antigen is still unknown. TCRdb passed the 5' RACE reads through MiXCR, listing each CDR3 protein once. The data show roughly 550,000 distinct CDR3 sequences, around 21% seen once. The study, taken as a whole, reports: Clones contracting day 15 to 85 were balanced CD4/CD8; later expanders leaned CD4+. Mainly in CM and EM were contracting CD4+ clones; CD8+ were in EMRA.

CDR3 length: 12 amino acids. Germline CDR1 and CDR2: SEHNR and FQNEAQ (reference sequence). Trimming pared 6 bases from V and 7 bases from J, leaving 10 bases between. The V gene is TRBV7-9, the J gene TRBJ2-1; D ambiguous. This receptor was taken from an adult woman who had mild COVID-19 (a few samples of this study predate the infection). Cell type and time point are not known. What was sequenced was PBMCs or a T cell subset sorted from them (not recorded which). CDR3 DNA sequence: TGTGCCAGCAGTTGGACGGAGAATGAGCAGTTCTTC. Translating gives CASSWTENEQFF.